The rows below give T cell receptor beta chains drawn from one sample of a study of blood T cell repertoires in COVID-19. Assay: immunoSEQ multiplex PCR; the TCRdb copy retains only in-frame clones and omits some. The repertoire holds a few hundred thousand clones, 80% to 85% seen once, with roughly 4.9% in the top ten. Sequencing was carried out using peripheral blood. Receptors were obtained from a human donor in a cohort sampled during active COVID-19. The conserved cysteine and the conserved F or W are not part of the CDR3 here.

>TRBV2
ASSYDSGTLDTEAF
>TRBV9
ASSVGTANTEAF
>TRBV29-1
SVAGGRGGAEAF
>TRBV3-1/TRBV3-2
ASSQPTRAGEQY
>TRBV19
ASSIDGGNQPQH
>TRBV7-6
ASSARRDRGYEQY
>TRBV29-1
SVVSGAYEQY
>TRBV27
ASTNRGSYNEQF
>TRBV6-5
ASSFAALTDTQY
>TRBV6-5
ASRVAGGIKTQY
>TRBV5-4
ANSLGSGGDEQY
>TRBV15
ATSTSGTNEQF
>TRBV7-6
ASSLRLAGGLSPDTQY
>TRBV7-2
ASSLTTSGSYEQY
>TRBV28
ASSLSHQGSGGYT
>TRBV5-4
ASSLIGRGNYGYT
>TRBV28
ASSSPGTGENIQY
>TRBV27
ASSLTGVPTEAF
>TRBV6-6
ASTGTGNYEQY
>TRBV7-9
ASSLTSGVYSNQPQH
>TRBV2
ASGDYGQSYEQY
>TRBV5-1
ASSIAGVGTDTQY
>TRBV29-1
SVEPGQSGSGNTIY
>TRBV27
ASSRGTSYGYT
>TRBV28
ATTGTAYNEQF
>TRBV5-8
ASSDRLPPPNVLT
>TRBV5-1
ASSLGTGFSPLH
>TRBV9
ASTRAIGNEKLF
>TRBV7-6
ASSPGDQTGELF
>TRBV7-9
ASSFRDRGSGEQF